This TCR beta chain was identified during a study of cytomegalovirus exposure and HLA in healthy donors. About the research overall: Counted in an early data release were approximately 85 million unique TCRs from HLA-typed donors.

There were likely unrecorded immune exposures, though donors were nominally healthy when sampled. The CDR3 totals 13 residues. The germline V gene encodes CDR1 MNHNS and CDR2 SASEGT. The V gene end was trimmed by 8 bases and the J gene end by 3 bases; junction bases not matched to a gene: 4. About this clone: Its antigen is currently unknown.

13 Jbeta primers and 60 Vbeta primers were used for the PCR. Using immunoSEQ multiplex PCR, the repertoire was profiled, and TCRdb retains in-frame clones only, with some absent. The sample yields 200,000 to 250,000 clones, around 89% seen once. Study-wide results and caveats: As was reported, the classifier diagnosed cytomegalovirus status with high specificity and sensitivity.

This clonotype was obtained from a woman aged 18-29 years in good health and CMV-seronegative. This chain joins TRBV6-1 and TRBJ2-7; 10 nucleotides agree with TRBD1. The material sequenced was PBMCs. The CDR3 loop is CASGDRGFYEQYF. In DNA, the CDR3 is TGTGCCAGCGGGGACAGGGGCTTCTACGAGCAGTACTTC.